What follows are 2 T cell receptor beta chains derived from one specimen sequenced in a study of naive and memory T cell subsets. The beta constant-region primer was an equimolar mix of two oligonucleotides covering TRBC1 and TRBC2. Four rounds of PCR amplified the ligated cDNA using nested alpha and beta constant-region primers plus SP2. TCRdb redid the calling of the UMI-ligation and nested PCR reads with MiXCR, one entry per CDR3 protein. The sample includes fewer than 9,500 distinct CDR3 sequences, 28% seen only once; the top ten take around three fifths. Sample: CD8+ TEMRA cells from blood. Subset of the sample: effector memory re-expressing CD45RA, CD45RA+ CD27-. These receptors all come from a human donor in good health.

A few counts support this clonotype. The rearrangement joins TRBV12-3 or TRBV12-4 to TRBJ2-7, with no clear D. Trimming stripped 4 bases from V and 3 bases from J, with 22 bases between. There are 17 residues in the CDR3. For the CDR3, the DNA is TGTGCCAGCAGTTCCCAGATGAGGCTCAGTGTTAACTACGAGCAGTACTTC. Residues: CASSSQMRLSVNYEQYF.

This chain uses TRBV5-6 with TRBJ1-1, with a tentative D call TRBD1 (5 bases). The CDR3 loop spans 13 amino acids. V was pared by 1 base and J by 1 base, with 5 bases between. Germline V gene lookup returns CDR1 SGHDT and CDR2 YYEEEE. CDR3 protein: CASSLRGNTEAFF. The DNA of the CDR3 is TGTGCCAGCAGCTTGAGGGGGAACACTGAAGCTTTCTTT.